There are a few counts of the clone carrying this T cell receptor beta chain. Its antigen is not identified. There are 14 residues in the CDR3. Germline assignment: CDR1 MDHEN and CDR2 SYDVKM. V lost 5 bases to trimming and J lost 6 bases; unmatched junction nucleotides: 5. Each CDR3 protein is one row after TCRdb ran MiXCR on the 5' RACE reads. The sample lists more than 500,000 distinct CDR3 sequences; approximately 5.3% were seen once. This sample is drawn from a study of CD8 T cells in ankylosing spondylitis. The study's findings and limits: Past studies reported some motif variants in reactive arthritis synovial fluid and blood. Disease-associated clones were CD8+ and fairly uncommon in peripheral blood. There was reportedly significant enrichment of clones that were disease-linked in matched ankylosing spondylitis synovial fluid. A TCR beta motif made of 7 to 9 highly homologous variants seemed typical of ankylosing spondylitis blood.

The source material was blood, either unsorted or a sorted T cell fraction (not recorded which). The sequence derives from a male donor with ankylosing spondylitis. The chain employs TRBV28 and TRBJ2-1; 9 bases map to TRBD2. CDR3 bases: TGTGCCAGCAGTCTAGCGGGATCTGCCAATGAGCAGTTCTTC. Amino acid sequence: CASSLAGSANEQFF.